The clone carrying this TCR beta chain was picked up a small number of times. The antigen remains undetermined. The V segment lost 5 bases and the J segment 3 bases; nucleotides outside the gene matches: 7. Germline CDR1 reads SEHNR; CDR2 reads FQNEAQ (reference sequence). CDR3 size: 15 residues. These data belong to a study of T-cell memory formation after mild COVID-19. Using its own MiXCR run on the 5' RACE reads, TCRdb lists one record per CDR3 protein. The table lists about 400,000 distinct CDR3 sequences, less than 25% of them singletons. Study observations and caveats: Clones contracting across day 15 to 85 had a balanced CD4/CD8 profile; later expanding clones leaned CD4+. SARS-CoV-2 specificity was not confirmed for second-wave clones peaking on day 37. Most CD4+ clones that shrank were in CM and EM, while CD8+ ones turned up in EMRA.

What was sequenced was PBMCs or a T cell subset sorted from them (not recorded which). This receptor was taken from an adult woman who had mild COVID-19 (a few samples of this study predate the infection). Cell type and time point are not known. The V call is TRBV7-9, the J call TRBJ2-3, with 8 bases aligning to TRBD1. The CDR3 spells CASSHRQGWTDTQYF. The CDR3 DNA sequence: TGTGCCAGCAGCCACCGACAGGGGTGGACAGATACGCAGTATTTT.